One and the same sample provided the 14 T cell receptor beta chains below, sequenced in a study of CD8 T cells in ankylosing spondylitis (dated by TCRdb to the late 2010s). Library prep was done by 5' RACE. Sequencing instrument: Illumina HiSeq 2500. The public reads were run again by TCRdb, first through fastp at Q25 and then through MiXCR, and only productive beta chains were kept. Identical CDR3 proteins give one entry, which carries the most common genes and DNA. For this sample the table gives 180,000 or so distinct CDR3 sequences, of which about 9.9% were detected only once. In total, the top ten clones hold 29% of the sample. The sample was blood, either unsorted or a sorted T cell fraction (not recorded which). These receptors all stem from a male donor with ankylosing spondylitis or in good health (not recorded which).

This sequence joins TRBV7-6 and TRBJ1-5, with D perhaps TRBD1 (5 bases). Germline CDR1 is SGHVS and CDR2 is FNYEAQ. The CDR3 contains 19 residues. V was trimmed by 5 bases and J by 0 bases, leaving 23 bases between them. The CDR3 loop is CASSLRSTGSAYSNQPQHF. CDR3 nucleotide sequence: TGTGCCAGCAGCCTTAGGTCTACAGGCTCAGCTTATAGCAATCAGCCCCAGCATTTT.

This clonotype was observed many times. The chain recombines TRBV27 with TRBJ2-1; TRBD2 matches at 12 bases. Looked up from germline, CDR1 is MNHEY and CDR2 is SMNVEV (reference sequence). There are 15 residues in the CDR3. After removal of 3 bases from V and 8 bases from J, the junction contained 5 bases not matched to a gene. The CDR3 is CASSFTSGRWYEQFF. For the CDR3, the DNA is TGTGCCAGCAGTTTTACTAGCGGGAGGTGGTATGAGCAGTTCTTC.

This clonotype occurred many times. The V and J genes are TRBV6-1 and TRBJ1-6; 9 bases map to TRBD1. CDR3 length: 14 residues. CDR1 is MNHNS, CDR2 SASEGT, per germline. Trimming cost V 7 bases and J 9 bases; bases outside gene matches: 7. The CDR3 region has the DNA TGTGCCAGCACCCCGGGACAGGGTATTTCACCCCTCCACTTT. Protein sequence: CASTPGQGISPLHF.

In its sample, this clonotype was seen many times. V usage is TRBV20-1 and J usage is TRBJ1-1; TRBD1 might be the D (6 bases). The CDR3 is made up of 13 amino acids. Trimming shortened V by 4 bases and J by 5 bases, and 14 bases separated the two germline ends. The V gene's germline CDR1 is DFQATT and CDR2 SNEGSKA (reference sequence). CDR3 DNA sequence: TGCAGTGCTAACAGGGTCGTAATGACTGAAGCTTTCTTT. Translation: CSANRVVMTEAFF.

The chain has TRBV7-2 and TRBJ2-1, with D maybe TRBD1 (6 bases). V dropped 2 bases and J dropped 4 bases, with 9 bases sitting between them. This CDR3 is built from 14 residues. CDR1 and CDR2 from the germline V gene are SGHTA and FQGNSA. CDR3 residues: CASSLLQGYNEQFF. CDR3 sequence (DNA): TGTGCCAGCAGCTTACTACAGGGTTACAATGAGCAGTTCTTC.

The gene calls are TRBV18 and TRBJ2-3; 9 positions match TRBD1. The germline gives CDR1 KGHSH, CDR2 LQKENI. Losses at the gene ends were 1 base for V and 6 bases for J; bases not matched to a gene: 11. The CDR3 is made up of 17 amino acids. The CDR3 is CASSPRSGQGTVDTQYF. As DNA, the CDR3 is TGTGCCAGCTCACCACGCTCAGGACAGGGGACTGTGGATACGCAGTATTTT.

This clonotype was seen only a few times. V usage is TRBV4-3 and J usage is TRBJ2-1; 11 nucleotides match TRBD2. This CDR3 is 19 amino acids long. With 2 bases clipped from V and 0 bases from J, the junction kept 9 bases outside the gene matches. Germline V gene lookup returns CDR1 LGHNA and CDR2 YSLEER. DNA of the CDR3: TGCGCCAGCAGCCAAAGGGTGACTAGCGGGACGAGCTCCTACAATGAGCAGTTCTTC. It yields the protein CASSQRVTSGTSSYNEQFF.

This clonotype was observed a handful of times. CDR3 nucleotide sequence: TGCGCCAGCAGCCAAGACCGCGGGAGGGCCACCGGGGAGCTGTTTTTT. This encodes CASSQDRGRATGELFF. The chain uses TRBV4-1 and TRBJ2-2; TRBD2 aligns across 9 bases. The CDR3 sequence is 16 residues long. CDR1 and CDR2 from the germline V gene are MGHRA and YSYEKL. V gave up 0 bases and J gave up 4 bases; unmatched junction bases: 3.

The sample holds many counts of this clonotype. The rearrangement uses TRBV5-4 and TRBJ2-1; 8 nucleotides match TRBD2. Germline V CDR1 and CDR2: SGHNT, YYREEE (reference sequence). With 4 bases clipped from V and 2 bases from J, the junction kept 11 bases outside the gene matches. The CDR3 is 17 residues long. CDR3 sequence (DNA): TGTGCCAGCAGCGGGGCAAAAGCGGGAGTGACCTACAATGAGCAGTTCTTC. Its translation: CASSGAKAGVTYNEQFF. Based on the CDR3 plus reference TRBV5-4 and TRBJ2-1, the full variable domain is ETGVTQSPTHLIKTRGQQVTLRCSSQSGHNTVSWYQQALGQGPQFIFQYYREEENGRGNFPPRFSGLQFPNYSSELNVNALELDDSALYLCASSGAKAGVTYNEQFFGPGTRLTVL.

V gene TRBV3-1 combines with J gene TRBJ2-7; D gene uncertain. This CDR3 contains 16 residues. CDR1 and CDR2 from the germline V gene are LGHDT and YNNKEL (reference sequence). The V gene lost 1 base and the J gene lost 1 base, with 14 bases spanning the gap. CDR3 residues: CASSQGPADNSYEQYF. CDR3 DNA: TGTGCCAGCAGCCAAGGGCCTGCCGACAATTCCTACGAGCAGTACTTC.

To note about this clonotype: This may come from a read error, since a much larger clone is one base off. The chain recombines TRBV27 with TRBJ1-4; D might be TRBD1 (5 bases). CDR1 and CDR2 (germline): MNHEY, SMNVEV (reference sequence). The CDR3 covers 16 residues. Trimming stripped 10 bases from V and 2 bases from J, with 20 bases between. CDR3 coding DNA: TGTGCCACCAACTTTTTTCAGGGCTCTACTAATGAAAAACTGTTTTTT. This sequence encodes CATNFFQGSTNEKLFF.

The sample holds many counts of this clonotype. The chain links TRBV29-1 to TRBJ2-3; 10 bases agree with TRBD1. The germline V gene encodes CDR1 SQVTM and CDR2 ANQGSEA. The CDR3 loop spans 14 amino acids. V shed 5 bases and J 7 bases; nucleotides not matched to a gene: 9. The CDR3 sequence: CSVSDRGLGYTQYF. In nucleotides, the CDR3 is TGCAGCGTTAGCGACAGGGGGCTCGGTTATACGCAGTATTTT.

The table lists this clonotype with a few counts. The CDR3 reads CSARKTVWGQPQHF. For the CDR3, the DNA is TGCAGTGCTAGAAAGACAGTTTGGGGTCAGCCCCAGCATTTT. The V call is TRBV20-1, the J call TRBJ1-5; D may be TRBD1 (5 bases). CDR1 DFQATT and CDR2 SNEGSKA come from the germline V gene (reference sequence). The length of the CDR3 is 14 residues. V lost 2 bases and J 6 bases, leaving 14 bases between the germline ends.

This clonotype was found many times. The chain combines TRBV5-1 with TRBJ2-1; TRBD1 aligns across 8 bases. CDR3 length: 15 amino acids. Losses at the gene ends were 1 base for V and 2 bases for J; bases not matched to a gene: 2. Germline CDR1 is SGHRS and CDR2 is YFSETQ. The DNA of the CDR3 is TGCGCCAGCAGCTTGTCAGGGGGCGCCTACAATGAGCAGTTCTTC. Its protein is CASSLSGGAYNEQFF.